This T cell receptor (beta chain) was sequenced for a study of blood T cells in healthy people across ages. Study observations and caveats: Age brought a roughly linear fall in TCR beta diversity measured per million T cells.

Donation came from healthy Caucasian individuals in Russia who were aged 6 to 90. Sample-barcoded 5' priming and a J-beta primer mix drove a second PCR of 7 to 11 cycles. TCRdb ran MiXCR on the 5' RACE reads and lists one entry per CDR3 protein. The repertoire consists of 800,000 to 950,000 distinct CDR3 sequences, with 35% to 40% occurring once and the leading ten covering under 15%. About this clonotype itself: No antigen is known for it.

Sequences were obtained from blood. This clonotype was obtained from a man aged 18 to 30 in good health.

The CDR3 bases are TGCGCCAGCAGCTGGTCAGTGGACACCGGGGAGCTGTTTTTT. This gives the protein CASSWSVDTGELFF. The chain is built from TRBV5-1 and TRBJ2-2, with no clear D. The CDR3 has 14 amino acids. Germline V gives CDR1 SGHRS, CDR2 YFSETQ. Trimming removed 3 bases from V and 3 bases from J, with 9 bases in between.